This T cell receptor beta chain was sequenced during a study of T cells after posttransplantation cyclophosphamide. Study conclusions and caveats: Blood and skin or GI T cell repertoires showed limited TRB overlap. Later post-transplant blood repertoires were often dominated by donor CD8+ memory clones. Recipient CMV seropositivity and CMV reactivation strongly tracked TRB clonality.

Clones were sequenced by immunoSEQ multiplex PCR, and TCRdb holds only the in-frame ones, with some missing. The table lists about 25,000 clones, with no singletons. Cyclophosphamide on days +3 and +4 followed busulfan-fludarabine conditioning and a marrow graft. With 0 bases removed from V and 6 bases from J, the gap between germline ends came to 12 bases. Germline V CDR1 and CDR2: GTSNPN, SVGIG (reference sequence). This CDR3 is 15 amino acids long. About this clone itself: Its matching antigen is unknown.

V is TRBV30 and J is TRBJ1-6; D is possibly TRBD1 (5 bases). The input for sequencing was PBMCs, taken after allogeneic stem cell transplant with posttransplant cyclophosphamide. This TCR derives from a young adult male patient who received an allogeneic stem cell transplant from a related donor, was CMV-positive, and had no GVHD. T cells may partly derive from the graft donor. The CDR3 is CAWSVRQGFNSPLHF. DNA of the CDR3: TGTGCCTGGAGTGTCCGTCAGGGTTTTAATTCACCCCTCCACTTT.